One and the same sample provided the 25 T cell receptor beta chains below, sequenced in a study of T cells in Graves' hyperthyroidism and ophthalmopathy. RNA transcripts gave rise to amplified TCR beta CDR3 regions. The HTBI primer set was used in a first-round RT-PCR of the TCR CDR3. TCRdb re-derived calls from the multiplex PCR reads in MiXCR, one entry per CDR3 protein. Of hundreds of thousands of distinct CDR3 sequences in the sample, roughly a third are singletons; the top ten hold around 30%. The sequenced sample was blood. The receptors originated from a woman in her thirties or forties with Graves' hyperthyroidism.

This clonotype has a count of ten or more. The rearrangement uses TRBV19 and TRBJ1-2; the match to TRBD1 covers 9 bases. V was clipped by 4 bases and J by 5 bases; unmatched bases: 5. CDR3 length: 14 amino acids. Germline assignment: CDR1 LNHDA and CDR2 SQIVND (reference sequence). The CDR3 nucleotides read TGTGCCAGTAGTAACCGGGACAGGGCGTATGGCTACACCTTC. Its translation: CASSNRDRAYGYTF.

The chain joins TRBV24-1 to TRBJ2-3; 7 nucleotides agree with TRBD1. Germline lookup yields CDR1 KGHDR and CDR2 SFDVKD. This CDR3 comprises 17 residues. After removal of 1 base from V and 4 bases from J, the junction contained 10 bases not matched to a gene. The CDR3 spells CATSDFVRQGNADTQYF. The CDR3 DNA follows: TGTGCCACCAGTGATTTTGTTCGACAGGGAAACGCAGATACGCAGTATTTT.

A note on this clonotype: A junction end diverges from the germline sequence, so it may reflect a read error. The chain uses TRBV12-3 or TRBV12-4 and TRBJ2-7; D tentatively reads TRBD1 or TRBD2 (5 bases each). This CDR3 has 15 residues. The CDR3 bases are TGTACCAGCAGTTTTTTCTGGGGGAAGTCCTACGAGCAGTACTTC. Translating it yields CTSSFFWGKSYEQYF.

V usage is TRBV4-1 and J usage is TRBJ2-7; 7 bases are a match to TRBD1. J gave up 4 bases and V 3 bases, and 12 bases lay outside the gene matches. This CDR3 contains 16 residues. Germline CDR1 is MGHRA and CDR2 is YSYEKL. CDR3 in amino acids: CASSHWPGGKGYEQYF. CDR3 coding DNA: TGCGCCAGCAGCCATTGGCCAGGGGGTAAGGGTTACGAGCAGTACTTC.

This clonotype came up many times. CDR3 protein: CASSLPGQLNYGYTF. The CDR3 DNA is TGTGCCAGCAGCCTCCCGGGACAGCTTAACTATGGCTACACCTTC. The chain is built from TRBV12-3 or TRBV12-4 and TRBJ1-2; 7 positions match TRBD1. V lost 6 bases to trimming and J lost 1 base; unmatched junction nucleotides: 8. The CDR3 sequence is 15 residues long.

This clonotype came up a few times. The genes are TRBV25-1 and TRBJ2-3; D might be TRBD2 (6 bases). Germline loops: CDR1 MGHDK, CDR2 SYGVNS. Trimming removed 6 bases at V and 6 bases at J, with 16 bases between. The CDR3 length is 14 residues. DNA for the CDR3: TGTGCCAGCAGCTTAGGTCGGGGGTCGGATACGCAGTATTTT. Protein sequence: CASSLGRGSDTQYF. Full variable domain (outside the CDR3, taken from reference TRBV25-1 and TRBJ2-3): EADIYQTPRYLVIGTGKKITLECSQTMGHDKMYWYQQDPGMELHLIHYSYGVNSTEKGDLSSESTVSRIRTEHFPLTLESARPSHTSQYLCASSLGRGSDTQYFGPGTRLTVL.

The sample holds many counts of this clonotype. The chain combines TRBV5-1 with TRBJ1-4; tentatively, D is TRBD1 (5 bases). Germline CDR1 and CDR2: SGHRS and YFSETQ. This CDR3 region has 15 residues. V lost 7 bases to trimming and J lost 4 bases, with 17 bases between them. CDR3 in amino acids: CASARGGTDNEKLFF. The CDR3 coding sequence is TGCGCCAGCGCCCGAGGCGGGACCGATAATGAAAAACTGTTTTTT.

V is TRBV7-2 and J is TRBJ2-5; 16 positions match TRBD2. Losses at the gene ends were 5 bases for V and 13 bases for J; bases not matched to a gene: 10. The CDR3 has 15 amino acids. Germline V lookup: CDR1 SGHTA, CDR2 FQGNSA. In nucleotides, the CDR3 is TGTGCCAGCAGCCAAACGGGGGGACTAGCGGGGGGGAGGTACTTC. Translation: CASSQTGGLAGGRYF. The whole variable domain, remainder taken from reference TRBV7-2 and TRBJ2-5, is GAGVSQSPSNKVTEKGKDVELRCDPISGHTALYWYRQSLGQGLEFLIYFQGNSAPDKSGLPSDRFSAERTGGSVSTLTIQRTQQEDSAVYLCASSQTGGLAGGRYFGPGTRLLVL.

Details on this clonotype: This likely came from a read error, as a far larger clone is one base away. The rearrangement uses TRBV7-9 and TRBJ1-4; D may be TRBD1 (6 bases). V was cut by 3 bases and J by 5 bases, with 10 bases left in between. This CDR3 comprises 14 residues. Germline CDR1 is SEHNR and CDR2 is FQNEAQ (reference sequence). The CDR3 DNA follows: TGTGCCAGCAGCTTGGAGAGGGGGAATGAAAAACTGTTTTTT. As protein: CASSLERGNEKLFF.

A remark on this clonotype: A read error may produce the germline difference seen at one junction end. The V and J genes are TRBV29-1 and TRBJ1-2; the match to TRBD1 covers 7 bases. CDR1 SQVTM and CDR2 ANQGSEA come from the germline V gene. The CDR3 is 12 residues long. The CDR3 loop reads CSVEGGAHGYTF. The CDR3 DNA is TGCAGCGTGGAAGGGGGCGCGCATGGCTACACCTTC.

A few counts support this clonotype. The chain couples TRBV9 to TRBJ1-6; perhaps TRBD1 as D (6 bases). CDR1 is SGDLS and CDR2 is YYNGEE in the germline V gene. Deletions cut 0 bases from V and 8 bases from J, with 18 bases between. This CDR3 region has 17 residues. CDR3 region: CASSVGGGLGDYSPLHF. The CDR3 region has the DNA TGTGCCAGCAGCGTAGGAGGGGGTTTAGGCGATTATTCACCCCTCCACTTT.

V gene TRBV6-1 combines with J gene TRBJ1-2; D perhaps matches TRBD1 (5 bases). There are 18 residues in the CDR3. V was cut by 5 bases and J by 4 bases, with 26 bases left in between. Per germline, CDR1 MNHNS and CDR2 SASEGT. CDR3 in DNA: TGTGCCAGCAGTCCCAATGTACCCTTTGACGCAAGGGGCTATGGCTACACCTTC. Its translation: CASSPNVPFDARGYGYTF.

This clonotype was observed at least ten times. The CDR3 region is CSGRGTMNTEAFF. In DNA form, the CDR3 reads TGCAGCGGGCGGGGGACGATGAACACTGAAGCTTTCTTT. The chain combines TRBV20-1 with TRBJ1-1, with TRBD1 as a possible D gene (5 bases). Germline V gene lookup returns CDR1 DFQATT and CDR2 SNEGSKA (reference sequence). The CDR3 loop spans 13 amino acids.

This clonotype was picked up many times. CDR3 sequence reads: CASSVWGMDTEAFF. CDR3 nucleotides: TGTGCCAGCAGTGTCTGGGGCATGGACACTGAAGCTTTCTTT. The chain couples TRBV25-1 to TRBJ1-1; D might be TRBD1 (5 bases). V was pared by 4 bases and J by 3 bases, with 12 bases between. Looked up from germline, CDR1 is MGHDK and CDR2 is SYGVNS. This CDR3 region has 14 residues.

V gene TRBV6-5 combines with J gene TRBJ2-2, with D unresolved. V was cut by 4 bases and J by 4 bases, with 16 bases left in between. The CDR3 spans 16 residues. Germline lookup yields CDR1 MNHEY and CDR2 SVGAGI. For the CDR3, the DNA is TGTGCCAGCAGTTTAGAGCTCGGTTGGTCCACCGGGGAGCTGTTTTTT. This sequence encodes CASSLELGWSTGELFF.

Remarks on this clonotype: This is likely a read error, given that the CDR3 carries no conserved phenylalanine or tryptophan at its end. It is unclear where the CDR3 begins or ends on the DNA, so no DNA is shown, and the CDR3 is as TCRdb lists it. The rearrangement uses TRBV15 and TRBJ1-1; TRBD1 was called by the table and not checked on the DNA. The CDR3 is 12 amino acids in total, end residues counted. Germline loops: CDR1 LNHNV, CDR2 YYDKDF (reference sequence). CDR3 region: CATRNPSGATNY.

With regard to this clonotype: This may stem from a read error, because a much larger clone lies one nucleotide away. The chain employs TRBV10-3 and TRBJ1-6; 8 bases are shared with TRBD1. V trimming: 5 bases; J trimming: 5 bases; junction bases outside the gene matches: 5. The CDR3 contains 15 residues. The germline CDR1 and CDR2 sequences are ENHRY and SYGVKD. The CDR3, as DNA: TGTGCCATCAGTTTCGGACAGGGTAATAATTCACCCCTCCACTTT. Translation gives CAISFGQGNNSPLHF.

The chain carries TRBV5-1 and TRBJ2-7; no clear D gene. The CDR3 sequence is 14 residues long. Germline CDR1 reads SGHRS; CDR2 reads YFSETQ. V dropped 0 bases and J dropped 3 bases, with 10 bases sitting between them. The CDR3 DNA reads as TGCGCCAGCAGCTTGGTTTGGAGAGACTACGAGCAGTACTTC. Translation: CASSLVWRDYEQYF.

This clonotype appeared many times. The chain employs TRBV29-1 and TRBJ1-2; 7 bases fit TRBD1. The CDR3 loop spans 15 amino acids. Germline V gene sequence: CDR1 SQVTM, CDR2 ANQGSEA. The V segment lost 7 bases and the J segment 2 bases; nucleotides outside the gene matches: 13. For the CDR3, the DNA is TGCAGCGCTGCAGGGGGAATCGAGGTGAACTATGGCTACACCTTC. This encodes CSAAGGIEVNYGYTF.

In its sample, this clonotype was seen a few times. This rearrangement joins TRBV7-9 to TRBJ1-1; D unresolved. Between the trimmed V and J ends, which lost 2 bases and 0 bases, there was a span of 13 bases. Germline CDR1 is SEHNR and CDR2 is FQNEAQ (reference sequence). The CDR3 contains 16 residues. The CDR3 region is CASSLSYAELNTEAFF. CDR3 in DNA: TGTGCCAGCAGCTTATCCTATGCAGAATTGAACACTGAAGCTTTCTTT.

This clonotype was counted between two and nine times. The V and J genes are TRBV3-1 and TRBJ2-7, with TRBD2 matching over 10 bases. Germline-derived CDR1 and CDR2 are LGHDT and YNNKEL (reference sequence). The CDR3 runs to 17 residues. The V gene end was trimmed by 4 bases and the J gene end by 7 bases; junction bases not matched to a gene: 16. The CDR3 reads CASSPLPGTSARAEQYF. The DNA of the CDR3 is TGTGCCAGCAGCCCCCTCCCAGGGACTAGCGCGCGAGCGGAGCAGTACTTC.

Comment on this clonotype: Germline is not matched at one junction end, which may reflect a read error. The V call is TRBV7-7, the J call TRBJ1-5, with D possibly TRBD1 on 5 matching bases. Germline V CDR1 and CDR2: SSHAT, FNYEAQ (reference sequence). This CDR3 has 15 residues. This CDR3 is CASSLAASGGETQHF. The CDR3 bases are TGTGCTAGCAGCTTAGCGGCTAGCGGGGGGGAGACCCAGCATTTT.

The V and J genes are TRBV7-2 and TRBJ1-1, with 7 bases identical to TRBD1. The J call is doubtful: the DNA matches TRBJ2-1 better. Germline loops: CDR1 SGHTA, CDR2 FQGNSA. The CDR3 runs to 13 residues. CDR3 sequence: CAAGGAGDNEQFF. In DNA, the CDR3 is TGTGCCGCAGGGGGTGCGGGTGACAATGAGCAGTTCTTC.

This clonotype has ten or more counts. In nucleotides, the CDR3 is TGTGCCAGCAGTGGAGTCGACTACTCACAGGGGGAGTACCAGCCCCAGCATTTT. Its protein is CASSGVDYSQGEYQPQHF. This rearrangement joins TRBV25-1 to TRBJ1-5; 8 bases are a match to TRBD1. J was trimmed by 7 bases and V by 4 bases; bases with no gene match: 18. The CDR3 is made up of 18 amino acids. Germline-derived CDR1 and CDR2 are MGHDK and SYGVNS.

In this sample, this clonotype turned up many times. The J gene is TRBJ1-1, the V gene TRBV6-1, with 7 bases fitting TRBD1. Per the germline V gene, CDR1 is MNHNS and CDR2 is SASEGT. The V and J ends lost 6 bases and 4 bases, in that order; junction bases with no gene match: 2. The CDR3 runs 12 residues. CDR3: CASRRTGTEAFF. Here the CDR3 DNA reads TGTGCCAGCAGGAGGACAGGCACTGAAGCTTTCTTT.